This TCR beta chain was sequenced in a study of blood T cell repertoires in COVID-19. This clone appeared once. Seattle patient enrollment occurred during active infection, with longitudinal follow-up thereafter. Sequencing was performed with immunoSEQ multiplex PCR; in TCRdb, only in-frame clones are kept and a portion is missing. Counted here are around 260,000 clones, 80% to 85% occurring once; the ten biggest clones make up approximately 14%. With 1 base removed from V and 3 bases from J, the gap between germline ends came to 16 bases. The CDR3 is made up of 16 amino acids. Germline lookup yields CDR1 MGHRA and CDR2 YSYEKL.

The chain recombines TRBV4-1 with TRBJ2-7; D remains unclear. The sequenced material came from peripheral blood. This TCR derives from a person between 65 and 79 years old with COVID-19, enrolled during active disease. The CDR3 loop reads CASSQGKFRIDYEQYF. For the CDR3, the DNA is TGCGCCAGCAGCCAAGGAAAATTCAGGATTGACTACGAGCAGTACTTC.